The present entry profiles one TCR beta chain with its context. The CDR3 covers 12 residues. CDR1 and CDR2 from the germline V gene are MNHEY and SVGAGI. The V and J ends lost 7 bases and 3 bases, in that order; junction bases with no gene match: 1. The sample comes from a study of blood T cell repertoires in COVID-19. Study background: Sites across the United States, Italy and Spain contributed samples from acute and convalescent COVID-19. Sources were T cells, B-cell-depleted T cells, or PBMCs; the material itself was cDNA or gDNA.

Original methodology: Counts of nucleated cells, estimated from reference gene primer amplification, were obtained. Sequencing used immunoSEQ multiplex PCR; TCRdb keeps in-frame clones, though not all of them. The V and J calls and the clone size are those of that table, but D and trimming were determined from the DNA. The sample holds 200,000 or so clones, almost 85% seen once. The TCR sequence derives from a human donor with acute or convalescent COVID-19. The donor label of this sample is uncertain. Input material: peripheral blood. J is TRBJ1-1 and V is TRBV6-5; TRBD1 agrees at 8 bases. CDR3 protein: CASIQGDTEAFF. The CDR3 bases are TGTGCCAGCATACAGGGGGACACTGAAGCTTTCTTT.